This T cell receptor (beta chain) was sequenced in a study of T cell responses to AZD1222 COVID-19 vaccine. Study-wide background: Second-dose intervals of approximately 4 or approximately 12 weeks were pooled.

For this clone: What it binds is unknown.

Findings and limits, study-wide: Only 5 or 6 individuals given AZD1222 were seropositive at baseline.

The CDR3 consists of 15 residues. V shed 6 bases, J shed 2 bases, and the junction held 8 bases outside the gene matches. Profiling relied on immunoSEQ multiplex PCR, and the TCRdb table lists in-frame clones only, not all of them. The sample holds 120,000 or so clones, under 90% seen once. The receptor's source is an adult in good health. The source was peripheral blood, collected on day 0 of AZD1222 vaccination. The J gene is TRBJ1-3, the V gene TRBV5-3; 7 nucleotides line up with TRBD1. TRBV5-3 is an ORF, and what it does is uncertain. CDR3 residues: CARIPLQGTGNTIYF. Here the CDR3 DNA reads TGTGCCAGAATCCCCCTACAGGGGACTGGAAACACCATATATTTT.